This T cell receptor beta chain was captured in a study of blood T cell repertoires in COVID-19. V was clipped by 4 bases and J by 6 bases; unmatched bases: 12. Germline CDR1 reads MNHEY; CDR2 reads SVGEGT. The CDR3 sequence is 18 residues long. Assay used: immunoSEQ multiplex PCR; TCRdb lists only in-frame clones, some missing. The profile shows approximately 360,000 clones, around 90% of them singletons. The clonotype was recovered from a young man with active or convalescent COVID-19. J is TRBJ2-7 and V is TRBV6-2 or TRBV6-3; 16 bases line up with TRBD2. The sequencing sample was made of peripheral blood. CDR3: CASSFSGTSGRAAREQYF. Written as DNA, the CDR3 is TGTGCCAGCAGTTTCTCCGGGACTAGCGGGAGGGCCGCTCGCGAGCAGTACTTC.